This T cell receptor beta chain was identified during a study of OX40 agonist ivuxolimab in advanced cancers. At the level of the whole study: Ivuxolimab was an agonistic, fully human IgG2 monoclonal antibody directed against OX40 (CD134), a costimulatory receptor. Intravenous ivuxolimab was administered to patients every 2 weeks at six dose levels: 0.01, 0.1, 0.3, 1.5, 3 and 10 mg/kg. Of the 50 to 55 patients in dose escalation, about 19 had hepatocellular carcinoma, around 15 had melanoma, 9 had renal cell carcinoma and 9 had head and neck cancer. A male proportion of roughly 80% and a mean age of about 60 years, ranging from roughly 23 to 79, were recorded for the dose-escalation cohort. Prior anti-PD-1, anti-PD-L1 or anti-CTLA-4 therapy was permitted, and 40% of dose-escalation patients had received checkpoint inhibitors. Partial responses were achieved by three dose-escalation patients, of whom one had hepatocellular carcinoma and two had cutaneous melanoma. The point of sequencing TCRbeta in the periphery was to test whether ivuxolimab changed TCR sequence diversity and drove clonal T-cell expansion. The paper describes the monotherapy dose-escalation part (N of about 52 patients) of the phase I trial of ivuxolimab. Summary of the overall study and its limitations: Low levels of normalized T-cell clonal expansion were also shown by some nonresponding patients. Partial responders in the 0.1-3.0 mg/kg groups had among the lowest normalized peripheral clonal expansion, especially among CD8+ T cells. After ivuxolimab, more expanded clones were found on average in CD8+ T cells than in CD4+ T cells. The antigen specificity of the clonally expanded peripheral T cells was not determined. Clonal expansion of both CD4+ and CD8+ blood T cells was observed from baseline to week 6 at doses 0.1 to 3.0 mg/kg.

Patients with a history of autoimmune disease or receiving systemic immunosuppression were excluded from the trial. Peripheral blood for TCR sequencing was drawn from every dose cohort at baseline, at cycle 4 day 1 and at cycle 7 day 1. Samples were obtained from an open-label, multicenter, first-in-human phase I dose-escalation trial of ivuxolimab. The trial enrolled adults with locally advanced or metastatic head and neck squamous cell, hepatocellular, melanoma or renal cell carcinoma. CD4+ and CD8+ T cells were sorted separately from peripheral blood before TCR sequencing. On this clone itself: Its antigen is unknown. The input lacks base qualities; no much larger clone sits a single base away.

To sequence the TCRbeta CDR3 region, genomic DNA was isolated from the sorted cells. The immunoSEQ Assay was used for sequencing of TCRbeta CDR3 regions. TCRdb stores this immuneACCESS table with in-frame sequences only. Part of the clones is absent; in the studies checked, under half of the shortfall reflects unresolved V genes, and no reason is known for the rest. For this sample the table gives roughly 90,000 clones, of which about 90% were detected only once. Roughly 8.9% of the sample is taken by the ten largest. Material: CD4+ or CD8+ T cells sorted from blood, obtained in a trial of the OX40 agonist ivuxolimab. This sequence originates from an adult with an advanced solid tumor such as melanoma, head and neck, liver or kidney cancer.

The sequence in DNA is TGTGCCAGCAGTGTTTCGGGGAATTCCTACAATGAGCAGTTCTTC. This codes for CASSVSGNSYNEQFF. Here the chain combines TRBV6-4 and TRBJ2-1, and the D gene may be TRBD2, 5 bases matching. The junction carries 11 bases between V and J, which are trimmed by 4 bases and 1 base respectively. The CDR3 goes from the cysteine to the phenylalanine over 15 residues. The kept DNA is CDR3 alone, 45 bases in frame from the first base. CDR1 is given as MRHNA and CDR2 as SNTAGT, both from the germline V gene.